Listed below are T cell receptor beta chains from one sample, sequenced in a study of cytomegalovirus exposure and HLA in healthy donors. Repertoires were generated with immunoSEQ multiplex PCR, while TCRdb's copy carries only in-frame clones and drops some. This sample carries under 200,000 clones, over 80% of them seen once, and the ten largest clones take about 4.4%. The sample taken for sequencing was PBMCs. Source of these receptors: a woman aged 50 to 65 in good health and CMV-seropositive. The conserved cysteine and the conserved F or W are not part of the CDR3 here. Clone size, where shown, is once, few, many, or a class for clones that have expanded.

clone_size v_call cdr3_aa
few TRBV4-1 ASSLRTRQETQY
- TRBV2 ASSRDSYYGYT
- TRBV5-6 ASSLRWRGTGYSYEQY
- TRBV18 ASSPIVLSGSPGELF
- TRBV18 ASSQIVENIQY
once TRBV28 ASGNRGQRNTEAF
- TRBV6-6 ASSSGQLYGYT
- TRBV19 ASSQDNNQPQH
- TRBV5-4 ASSGGLAPSADTQY
- TRBV4-3 ASGQGRTDTQY
- TRBV6-5 ASSPGTGGVLGYT
few TRBV11-1 ASSRKGSGTGTYEQY
- TRBV7-3 ASSRSSGTYNEQF
- TRBV7-9 SSSLTGNTEAF
- TRBV7-2 ASRRSRDRILRAF
- TRBV7-2 ASSLMGQGNQPQH
- TRBV18 ASSANPGTGDYGYT
- TRBV6-1 ASRFGGNYGYT
- TRBV2 ASSITGSGNTIY
- TRBV7-2 ASSLARGGTETQY
- TRBV29-1 SVRRDRRYEQY
- TRBV6-1 ASSARTSGGADTQY
- TRBV19 ASSIPGLSNTGELF
- TRBV7-3 ASSWGTGTTTDTQY
- TRBV29-1 SVEDPGNYGYT
- TRBV7-6 ASSLGSAPDSQAF
few TRBV10-1 ASSDQARGGLQETQY
- TRBV27 ASSLAGQTYEQY
- TRBV30 AWNREKFSGANVLT
- TRBV7-2 ASSQGTRNSPLH
- TRBV19 ASSWTGEAF
- TRBV19 ASSIASGGYNEQF
- TRBV30 AWGRALNYGYT